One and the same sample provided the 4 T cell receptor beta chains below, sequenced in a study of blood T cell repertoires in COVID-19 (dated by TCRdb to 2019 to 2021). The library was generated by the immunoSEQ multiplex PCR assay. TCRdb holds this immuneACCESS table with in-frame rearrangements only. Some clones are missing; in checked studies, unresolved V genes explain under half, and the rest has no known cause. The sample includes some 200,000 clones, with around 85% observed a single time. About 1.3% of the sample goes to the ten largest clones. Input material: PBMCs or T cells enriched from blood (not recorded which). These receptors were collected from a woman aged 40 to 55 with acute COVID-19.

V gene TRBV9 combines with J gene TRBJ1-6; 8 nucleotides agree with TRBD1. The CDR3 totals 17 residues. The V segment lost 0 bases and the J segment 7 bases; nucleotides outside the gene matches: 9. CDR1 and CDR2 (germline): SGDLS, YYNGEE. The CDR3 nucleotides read TGTGCCAGCAGCGTAGAATCCGGGACAGGCCCCAATTCACCCCTCCACTTT. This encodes CASSVESGTGPNSPLHF.

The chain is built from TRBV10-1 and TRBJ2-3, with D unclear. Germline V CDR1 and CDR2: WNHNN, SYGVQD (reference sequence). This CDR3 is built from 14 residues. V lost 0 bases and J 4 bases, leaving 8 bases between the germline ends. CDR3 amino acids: CASSESPGADTQYF. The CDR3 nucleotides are TGCGCCAGCAGTGAGTCGCCAGGCGCAGATACGCAGTATTTT.

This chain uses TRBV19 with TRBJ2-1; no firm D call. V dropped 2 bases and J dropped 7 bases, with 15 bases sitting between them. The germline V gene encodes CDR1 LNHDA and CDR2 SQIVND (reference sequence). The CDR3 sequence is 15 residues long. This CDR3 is CASSIFYSAVNEQFF. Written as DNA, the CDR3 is TGTGCCAGTAGTATATTCTATTCCGCGGTTAATGAGCAGTTCTTC.

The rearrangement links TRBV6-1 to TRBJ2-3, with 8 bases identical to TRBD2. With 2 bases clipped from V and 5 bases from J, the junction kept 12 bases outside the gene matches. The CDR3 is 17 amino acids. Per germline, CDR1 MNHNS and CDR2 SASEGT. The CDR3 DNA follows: TGTGCCAGCAGTGAAAAGATTAGCGGGATGTCCCAAGATACGCAGTATTTT. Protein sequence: CASSEKISGMSQDTQYF.